This TCR beta chain comes out of a study of blood T cell repertoires in COVID-19. For the study at large: Whether acute or convalescent, the COVID-19 samples came from the United States, Italy and Spain. T cells, B-cell-depleted T cells, or PBMCs provided the cDNA or gDNA that served as material.

Clones were read by immunoSEQ multiplex PCR, and TCRdb kept only the in-frame ones, dropping some. The profile shows about 49,000 clones, about 85% of them singletons. Per germline, CDR1 SGHRS and CDR2 YFSETQ. Trimming cost V 4 bases and J 0 bases, with 6 bases left between them. CDR3 length: 13 residues. The sequenced material came from peripheral blood. This clonotype originated in a human donor in a cohort sampled during active COVID-19. This chain links TRBV5-1 with TRBJ2-3, with D tentatively TRBD1 (5 bases). The CDR3 DNA reads TGCGCCAGCAGCAGACAGAGCACAGATACGCAGTATTTT. Protein: CASSRQSTDTQYF.